These 18 T cell receptor beta chains came from one sample sequenced in a study of cytotoxic CD8 clonotypes in ibrutinib-treated CLL. Profiling relied on immunoSEQ multiplex PCR, and the TCRdb table lists in-frame clones only, not all of them. The sample contains tens of thousands of clones, 50% to 70% of which appear only once. This sample comprised PBMCs, obtained after 24 months of ibrutinib treatment. These receptor sequences come from a human donor with chronic lymphocytic leukemia.

The chain has TRBV29-1 and TRBJ2-3, with 9 bases fitting TRBD1. The CDR3 totals 13 residues. Unmatched junction bases numbered 4, after V lost 7 bases and J lost 2 bases. The germline V gene has CDR1 SQVTM and CDR2 ANQGSEA. In DNA, the CDR3 is TGCAGCGGGACAGGGGTCCCCACAGATACGCAGTATTTT. Translated, it gives CSGTGVPTDTQYF.

This sequence joins TRBV4-1 and TRBJ2-7; 7 positions match TRBD2. CDR1 is MGHRA, CDR2 YSYEKL, per germline. CDR3 size: 12 residues. V lost 2 bases, J lost 8 bases, and 3 bases stayed unmatched. Written as DNA, the CDR3 is TGCGCCAGCAGCCAATGGGGGGGTAAGCAGTACGTC. Protein sequence: CASSQWGGKQYV.

The CDR3 coding sequence is TGTGCCAGTAGTAGGAGACAGGGTCTGAACACTGAAGCTTTCTTT. Translation gives CASSRRQGLNTEAFF. V gene TRBV19 combines with J gene TRBJ1-1; 7 bases are a match to TRBD1. This CDR3 is 15 amino acids long. CDR1 is LNHDA and CDR2 is SQIVND in the germline V gene (reference sequence). J gave up 0 bases and V 4 bases, and 5 bases lay outside the gene matches.

This clone turned up a few times. The chain employs TRBV30 and TRBJ2-7; no definite D call. V lost 7 bases, J lost 10 bases, and 17 bases lay in between. There are 11 residues in the CDR3. Germline CDR1 GTSNPN, CDR2 SVGIG (reference sequence). CDR3 sequence reads: CASQAASRQYF. Here the CDR3 DNA reads TGTGCCTCCCAAGCAGCGAGCCGTCAGTACTTC.

CDR3 nucleotides: TGTGCCAGCAGCTTACAGGGGTGGAACACTGAAGCTTTCTTT. The encoded protein is CASSLQGWNTEAFF. The genes are TRBV5-4 and TRBJ1-1, with 7 positions matching TRBD1. Germline V lookup: CDR1 SGHNT, CDR2 YYREEE (reference sequence). The length of the CDR3 is 14 residues. V trimming: 2 bases; J trimming: 1 base; junction bases outside the gene matches: 2.

The V and J genes are TRBV27 and TRBJ1-4; D uncertain. V shed 2 bases and J shed 6 bases, with 16 bases lying between them. Per germline, CDR1 MNHEY and CDR2 SMNVEV (reference sequence). This CDR3 has 16 residues. This CDR3 is CASSLLRPLRYEKLFF. The DNA of the CDR3 is TGTGCCAGCAGTTTACTTCGTCCCTTACGTTATGAAAAACTGTTTTTT.

This clone has just one count. The chain employs TRBV7-9 and TRBJ1-3; D not resolved. The CDR3 loop spans 14 amino acids. Trimming stripped 5 bases from V and 2 bases from J, with 10 bases between. The germline V gene has CDR1 SEHNR and CDR2 FQNEAQ (reference sequence). CDR3 nucleotide sequence: TGTGCCAGCAGCCCAACGGGTGCTGGAAACACCATATATTTT. Its protein product is CASSPTGAGNTIYF.

The chain joins TRBV5-4 to TRBJ2-1, with unresolved D. There are 13 residues in the CDR3. With 0 bases removed from V and 4 bases from J, the gap between germline ends came to 5 bases. From germline, CDR1 is SGHNT and CDR2 YYREEE (reference sequence). This CDR3 reads CASSLVGYNEQFF. The CDR3 coding sequence is TGTGCCAGCAGCTTGGTTGGGTACAATGAGCAGTTCTTC.

This chain joins TRBV7-2 and TRBJ2-1; D could derive from TRBD1 or TRBD2 (5 bases each). The CDR3 runs to 16 residues. V lost 6 bases and J 0 bases, leaving 15 bases between the germline ends. In germline, CDR1 is SGHTA, CDR2 FQGNSA. The CDR3 spells CASRPLGANSYNEQFF. Written as DNA, the CDR3 is TGTGCCAGCAGGCCCCTCGGGGCCAACTCCTACAATGAGCAGTTCTTC.

V is TRBV28 and J is TRBJ1-2; 7 bases are a match to TRBD1. The junction had 10 bases not matched to a gene; V was cut back by 7 bases and J by 8 bases. The germline V gene encodes CDR1 MDHEN and CDR2 SYDVKM. This CDR3 is 13 amino acids long. The CDR3 coding sequence is TGTGCCAGCACCTCAGGGGGGGATTCAGGCTACACCTTC. It specifies CASTSGGDSGYTF.

This clone was seen ten or more times. The rearrangement links TRBV4-1 to TRBJ1-5; 9 bases fit TRBD1. Germline CDR1 is MGHRA and CDR2 is YSYEKL. The V and J ends lost 1 base and 5 bases, in that order; junction bases with no gene match: 3. The CDR3 loop spans 15 amino acids. The CDR3: CASSQVGQGYQPQHF. The CDR3 DNA follows: TGCGCCAGCAGCCAAGTTGGACAGGGGTATCAGCCCCAGCATTTT.

This chain joins TRBV11-2 and TRBJ2-3; 7 bases match TRBD2. Trimming took 4 bases from V and 4 from J; bases not matched to a gene: 8. Per germline, CDR1 SGHAT and CDR2 FQNNGV. CDR3 length: 15 residues. This chain's CDR3 is CASSSQLALSDTQYF. CDR3 DNA sequence: TGTGCCAGCAGCTCTCAACTAGCGCTCTCAGATACGCAGTATTTT.

This chain links TRBV5-4 with TRBJ2-3; 13 positions agree with TRBD2. This CDR3 is built from 19 residues. V was pared by 3 bases and J by 2 bases, with 12 bases of the junction left unmatched. Germline-derived CDR1 and CDR2 are SGHNT and YYREEE (reference sequence). The CDR3 region has the DNA TGTGCCAGCAGCTGGGACACTAGCGGGGGGGCATCAACCACAGATACGCAGTATTTT. It translates to CASSWDTSGGASTTDTQYF.

J is TRBJ2-7 and V is TRBV7-8, with D perhaps matching TRBD2 (5 bases). The germline CDR1 and CDR2 sequences are SGHVS and FQNEAQ. The CDR3 runs 16 residues. Trimming stripped 4 bases from V and 2 bases from J, with 18 bases between. This chain's CDR3 is CASSSPRADSAYEQYF. The CDR3 coding sequence is TGTGCCAGCAGCTCCCCGAGGGCCGATTCAGCCTACGAGCAGTACTTC.

This clone has more than one count but fewer than ten. The rearrangement uses TRBV5-1 and TRBJ1-1; possibly TRBD1 for D (5 bases). The V and J ends lost 4 bases and 4 bases respectively, with 17 bases between them. The CDR3 totals 15 residues. Germline loops: CDR1 SGHRS, CDR2 YFSETQ. CDR3 sequence: CASSRGAGTLTEAFF. The CDR3 nucleotides read TGCGCCAGCAGCAGAGGAGCCGGGACGCTCACTGAAGCTTTCTTT.

V and J are TRBV5-4 and TRBJ2-1, with D unresolved. The CDR3 extends over 15 amino acids. Trimming removed 1 base at V and 7 bases at J, with 15 bases between. CDR1 is SGHNT, CDR2 YYREEE, per germline (reference sequence). The CDR3 protein is CASSLNPSPGNEQFF. The CDR3 bases are TGTGCCAGCAGCTTGAATCCGAGTCCCGGAAATGAGCAGTTCTTC. The entire variable domain, with the rest obtained from reference TRBV5-4 and TRBJ2-1, is as follows: ETGVTQSPTHLIKTRGQQVTLRCSSQSGHNTVSWYQQALGQGPQFIFQYYREEENGRGNFPPRFSGLQFPNYSSELNVNALELDDSALYLCASSLNPSPGNEQFFGPGTRLTVL.

The chain couples TRBV28 to TRBJ1-5; tentatively, D is TRBD1 (5 bases). The CDR3 contains 14 residues. The ends were cut back, 6 bases at V and 4 bases at J, with 13 bases in the middle. Germline CDR1 and CDR2: MDHEN and SYDVKM. The CDR3 DNA sequence: TGTGCCAGCAGGAAGGGGTCCGGTAATCAGCCCCAGCATTTT. It is translated as CASRKGSGNQPQHF.

CDR3 amino acids: CASSEPGLNTEAFF. CDR3 DNA sequence: TGTGCCAGCAGTGAACCGGGTTTGAACACTGAAGCTTTCTTT. The chain is built from TRBV6-5 and TRBJ1-1, with D hard to call. The CDR3 loop spans 14 amino acids. Trimming shortened V by 5 bases and J by 0 bases, and 10 bases separated the two germline ends. Germline CDR1 is MNHEY and CDR2 is SVGAGI.